This record looks at one T cell receptor beta chain sequence and its context. Hyperthyroidism, newly diagnosed and lasting under 2 months, affected patients aged 18 to 65. Thyroid ultrasound, orbital computed tomography, clinical symptoms, and serum thyroxine and TRAb underpinned diagnoses. Amplified regions were TCR beta CDR3 sequences from RNA transcripts. The study used the HTBI primer set for a first-round RT-PCR of the TCR CDR3. TCRdb called the multiplex PCR reads again in MiXCR, with one record for every CDR3 protein. The top ten hold 25% to 30% of the sample, which has 96,000 or so distinct CDR3 sequences, around 50% seen once. The sample originates from a study of T cells in Graves' hyperthyroidism and ophthalmopathy. V gave up 11 bases and J gave up 4 bases, with 11 bases separating them. Germline-derived CDR1 and CDR2 are SGHTA and FQGNSA. The CDR3 loop spans 11 amino acids.

Sequencing used blood. The sequence was obtained from a woman aged 40 to 50 with Graves' hyperthyroidism. The rearrangement links TRBV7-2 to TRBJ1-1; D is ambiguous. The CDR3 is CAGKSGTEAFF. The CDR3, as DNA: TGTGCCGGGAAATCGGGCACTGAAGCTTTCTTT.